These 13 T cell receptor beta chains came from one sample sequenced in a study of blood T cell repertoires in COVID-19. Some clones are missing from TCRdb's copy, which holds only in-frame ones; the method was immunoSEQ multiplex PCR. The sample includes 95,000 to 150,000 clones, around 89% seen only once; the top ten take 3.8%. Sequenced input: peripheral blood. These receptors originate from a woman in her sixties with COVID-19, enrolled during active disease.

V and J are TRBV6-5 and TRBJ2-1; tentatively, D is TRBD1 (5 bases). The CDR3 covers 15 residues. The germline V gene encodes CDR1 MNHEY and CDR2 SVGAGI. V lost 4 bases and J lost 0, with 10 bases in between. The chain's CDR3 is CASSSGLGSYNEQFF. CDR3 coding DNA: TGTGCCAGCAGTTCAGGGTTGGGCTCCTACAATGAGCAGTTCTTC.

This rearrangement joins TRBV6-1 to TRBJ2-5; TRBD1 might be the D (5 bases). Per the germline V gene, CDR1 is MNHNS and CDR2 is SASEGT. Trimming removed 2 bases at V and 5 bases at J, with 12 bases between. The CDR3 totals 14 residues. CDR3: CASSESQGGETQYF. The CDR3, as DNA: TGTGCCAGCAGTGAAAGCCAGGGTGGTGAGACCCAGTACTTC.

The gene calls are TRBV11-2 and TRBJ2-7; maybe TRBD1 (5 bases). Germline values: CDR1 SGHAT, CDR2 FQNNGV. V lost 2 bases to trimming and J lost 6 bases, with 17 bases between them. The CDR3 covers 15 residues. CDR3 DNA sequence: TGTGCCAGCAGCTTATCCGACCTTAAGGGGTCCGAGCAGTACTTC. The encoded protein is CASSLSDLKGSEQYF.

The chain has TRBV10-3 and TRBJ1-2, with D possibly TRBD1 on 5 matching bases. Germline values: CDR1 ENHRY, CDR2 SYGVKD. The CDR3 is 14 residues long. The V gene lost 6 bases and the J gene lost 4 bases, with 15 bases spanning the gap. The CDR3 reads CAIRPTDRIYGYTF. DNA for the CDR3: TGTGCCATCAGACCAACTGACAGAATCTATGGCTACACCTTC.

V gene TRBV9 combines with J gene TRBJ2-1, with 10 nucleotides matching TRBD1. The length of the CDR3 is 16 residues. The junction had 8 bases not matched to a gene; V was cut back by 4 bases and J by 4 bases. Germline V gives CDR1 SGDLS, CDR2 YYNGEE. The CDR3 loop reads CASSLYGTGDYNEQFF. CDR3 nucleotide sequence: TGTGCCAGCAGCTTATACGGGACAGGGGATTACAATGAGCAGTTCTTC.

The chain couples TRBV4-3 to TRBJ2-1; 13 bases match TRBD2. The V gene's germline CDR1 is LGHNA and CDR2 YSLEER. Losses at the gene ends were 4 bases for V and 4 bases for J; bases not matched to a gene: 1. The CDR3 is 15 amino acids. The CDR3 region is CASSPGLAGYNEQFF. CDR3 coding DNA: TGCGCCAGCAGCCCGGGACTAGCGGGGTACAATGAGCAGTTCTTC.

Written as DNA, the CDR3 is TGTGCCAGTAGTATCGGAGACAAAAACATTCAGTACTTC. Protein sequence: CASSIGDKNIQYF. This rearrangement joins TRBV19 to TRBJ2-4; D not certain. Trimming took 3 bases from V and 3 from J, leaving 6 bases between them. This CDR3 is 13 amino acids long. The germline V gene encodes CDR1 LNHDA and CDR2 SQIVND (reference sequence).

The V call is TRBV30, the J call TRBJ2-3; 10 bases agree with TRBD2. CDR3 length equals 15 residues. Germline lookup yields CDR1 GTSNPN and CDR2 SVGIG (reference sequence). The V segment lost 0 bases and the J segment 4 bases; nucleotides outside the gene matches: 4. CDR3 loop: CAWSVGLAGADTQYF. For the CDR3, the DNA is TGTGCCTGGAGTGTGGGCCTAGCGGGGGCAGATACGCAGTATTTT.

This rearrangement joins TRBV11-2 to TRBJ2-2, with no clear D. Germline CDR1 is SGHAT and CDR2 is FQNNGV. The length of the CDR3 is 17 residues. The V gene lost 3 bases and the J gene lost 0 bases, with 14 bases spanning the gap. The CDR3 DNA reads TGTGCCAGCAGCTTTGTCAGGTATCCCGCGAACACCGGGGAGCTGTTTTTT. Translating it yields CASSFVRYPANTGELFF. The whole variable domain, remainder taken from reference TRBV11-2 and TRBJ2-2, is EAGVAQSPRYKIIEKRQSVAFWCNPISGHATLYWYQQILGQGPKLLIQFQNNGVVDDSQLPKDRFSAERLKGVDSTLKIQPAKLEDSAVYLCASSFVRYPANTGELFFGEGSRLTVL.

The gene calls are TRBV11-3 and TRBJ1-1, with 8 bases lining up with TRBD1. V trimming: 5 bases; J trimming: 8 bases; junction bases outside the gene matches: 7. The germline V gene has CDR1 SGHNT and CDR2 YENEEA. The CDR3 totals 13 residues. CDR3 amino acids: CASSLGRDREAFF. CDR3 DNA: TGTGCCAGCAGCCTAGGCCGGGACAGGGAAGCTTTCTTT.

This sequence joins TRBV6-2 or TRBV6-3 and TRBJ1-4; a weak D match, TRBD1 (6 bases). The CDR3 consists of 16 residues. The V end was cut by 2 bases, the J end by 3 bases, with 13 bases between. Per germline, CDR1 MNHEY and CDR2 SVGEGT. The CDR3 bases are TGTGCCAGCAGTTACGCAGAGGGGGTAGCTAATGAAAAACTGTTTTTT. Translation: CASSYAEGVANEKLFF.

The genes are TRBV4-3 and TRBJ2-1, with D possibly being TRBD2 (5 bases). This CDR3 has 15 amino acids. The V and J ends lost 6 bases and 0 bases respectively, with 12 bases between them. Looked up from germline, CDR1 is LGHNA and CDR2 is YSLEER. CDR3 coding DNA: TGCGCCAGCAGACTTAGCGCCGGCTCCTACAATGAGCAGTTCTTC. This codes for CASRLSAGSYNEQFF.

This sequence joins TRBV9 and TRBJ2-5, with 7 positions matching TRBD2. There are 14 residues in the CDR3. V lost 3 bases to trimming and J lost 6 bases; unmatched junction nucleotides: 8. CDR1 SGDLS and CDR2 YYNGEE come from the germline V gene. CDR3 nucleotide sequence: TGTGCCAGCAGCGGCGGGGGACCTCACCAGACCCAGTACTTC. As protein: CASSGGGPHQTQYF.